Presented here are 26 T cell receptor beta chains from one specimen sequenced in a study of shared clonotypes between healthy human individuals. Clones were read by immunoSEQ multiplex PCR, and TCRdb kept only the in-frame ones, dropping some. The repertoire holds around 450,000 clones, with roughly 80% as singletons. Sequencing used PBMCs. These receptor sequences come from a woman aged 35 to 49 in good health. Some clones in this sample may be carry-over from other donors' samples.

This chain links TRBV5-5 with TRBJ1-5; a weak D match, TRBD1 (5 bases). This CDR3 is 16 amino acids long. CDR1 is SGHKS, CDR2 YYEKEE, per germline (reference sequence). With 0 bases removed from V and 6 bases from J, the gap between germline ends came to 16 bases. The DNA for the CDR3 is TGTGCCAGCAGCTTGGCTGGCGGGGCAGGGTCTCAGCCCCAGCATTTT. Its protein is CASSLAGGAGSQPQHF.

The chain uses TRBV5-1 and TRBJ1-4; maybe TRBD1 (5 bases). The germline V and J ends were trimmed by 4 bases and 4 bases, with 14 bases remaining between them. In germline, CDR1 is SGHRS, CDR2 YFSETQ. CDR3 size: 15 residues. CDR3 amino acids: CASSLGLRGNEKLFF. The CDR3 DNA reads TGCGCCAGCAGCCTGGGACTCCGAGGTAATGAAAAACTGTTTTTT.

The table lists this clone with a few counts. The rearrangement links TRBV11-3 to TRBJ2-5; D is undetermined. V dropped 0 bases and J dropped 9 bases, with 14 bases sitting between them. Germline V gene lookup returns CDR1 SGHNT and CDR2 YENEEA. The CDR3 spans 14 residues. The CDR3 is CASSLDVNSAAQYF. The CDR3 DNA reads as TGTGCCAGCAGCTTAGATGTGAACTCTGCGGCCCAGTACTTC.

The CDR3 coding sequence is TGCGCCAGCAGCTCGACAGCCGGGGAAGAGACCCAGTACTTC. It is translated as CASSSTAGEETQYF. V gene TRBV5-1 combines with J gene TRBJ2-5; the D gene could be TRBD1 or TRBD2 (5 bases each). The CDR3 is 14 residues long. Germline V lookup: CDR1 SGHRS, CDR2 YFSETQ. Trimming cost V 3 bases and J 3 bases, with 12 bases left between them.

The J gene is TRBJ2-3, the V gene TRBV7-9, with D maybe TRBD2 (6 bases). V shed 8 bases and J shed 3 bases, with 21 bases lying between them. Germline-derived CDR1 and CDR2 are SEHNR and FQNEAQ (reference sequence). This CDR3 has 16 residues. The CDR3 DNA sequence: TGTGCCAGCGCGCAAGGAGGGCCCGTTCCAACAGATACGCAGTATTTT. Its protein is CASAQGGPVPTDTQYF.

This clone was observed a single time. The genes are TRBV19 and TRBJ2-2; 12 bases fit TRBD2. The CDR3 is 15 amino acids. Per germline, CDR1 LNHDA and CDR2 SQIVND (reference sequence). The J segment lost 5 bases and the V segment lost 6 bases, leaving 4 bases of the junction unmatched. In nucleotides, the CDR3 is TGTGCCAGTAGCCGACTAGCGGGAGATACCGGGGAGCTGTTTTTT. Translated, it gives CASSRLAGDTGELFF. The full variable domain, rest sourced from reference TRBV19 and TRBJ2-2, is DGGITQSPKYLFRKEGQNVTLSCEQNLNHDAMYWYRQDPGQGLRLIYYSQIVNDFQKGDIAEGYSVSREKKESFPLTVTSAQKNPTAFYLCASSRLAGDTGELFFGEGSRLTVL.

V is TRBV14 and J is TRBJ2-2; TRBD1 aligns across 7 bases. This CDR3 is built from 16 residues. The trim removed 4 bases at V and 3 bases at J, leaving 8 bases unmatched. The germline CDR1 and CDR2 sequences are SGHDN and FVKESK. For the CDR3, the DNA is TGTGCCAGCAGCCCCAAGACAGGGTTGTACACCGGGGAGCTGTTTTTT. Protein product: CASSPKTGLYTGELFF.

DNA for the CDR3: TGTGCCAGCAGCTTAGATTCAGGGGGCTATGGCTACACCTTC. Protein product: CASSLDSGGYGYTF. This chain uses TRBV5-4 with TRBJ1-2; TRBD1 aligns across 7 bases. The germline gives CDR1 SGHNT, CDR2 YYREEE (reference sequence). Trimming cost V 2 bases and J 4 bases; bases outside gene matches: 5. CDR3 length: 14 amino acids.

The V gene is TRBV28, the J gene TRBJ2-1, with D unresolved. The germline CDR1 and CDR2 sequences are MDHEN and SYDVKM. CDR3 size: 13 residues. V was trimmed by 1 base and J by 7 bases, leaving 8 bases between them. The CDR3 DNA reads as TGTGCCAGCAGTTTATTAGGGTGGAATGAGCAGTTCTTC. Translating gives CASSLLGWNEQFF.

V and J are TRBV18 and TRBJ1-2, with TRBD1 matching over 7 bases. There are 13 residues in the CDR3. CDR1 and CDR2 (germline): KGHSH, LQKENI. The trim removed 6 bases at V and 2 bases at J, leaving 3 bases unmatched. CDR3 nucleotide sequence: TGTGCCAGCTCCGAGGACAGGAACTATGGCTACACCTTC. This codes for CASSEDRNYGYTF.

The count of this clone is one. The chain couples TRBV6-6 to TRBJ1-2, with D possibly matching TRBD1 (5 bases). The CDR3 length is 14 residues. Trimming pared 5 bases from V and 4 bases from J, leaving 14 bases between. CDR1 MNHNY and CDR2 SVGAGI come from the germline V gene (reference sequence). The CDR3: CASSLGAQGYGYTF. CDR3 sequence (DNA): TGTGCCAGCAGTCTTGGGGCGCAAGGCTATGGCTACACCTTC.

As for this clone: Other DNA sequences from this sample encode an identical CDR3 as well. This chain links TRBV7-3 with TRBJ2-7; D possibly corresponds to TRBD2 (5 bases). V was trimmed by 2 bases and J by 2 bases, leaving 10 bases between them. The CDR3 runs 14 residues. The V gene's germline CDR1 is SGHTA and CDR2 FQGTGA. As DNA, the CDR3 is TGTGCCAGCAGCTTAGCAGGAGGCACCTACGAGCAGTACTTC. It translates to CASSLAGGTYEQYF.

The chain combines TRBV7-9 with TRBJ1-6, with TRBD1 identical over 7 bases. The germline V gene encodes CDR1 SEHNR and CDR2 FQNEAQ (reference sequence). This CDR3 comprises 13 residues. The junction had 2 bases not matched to a gene; V was cut back by 5 bases and J by 7 bases. CDR3 in amino acids: CASSTGQNSPLHF. The CDR3 nucleotides read TGTGCCAGCAGCACGGGACAGAATTCACCCCTCCACTTT.

This clone was seen ten or more times. Other nucleotide sequences from this sample produce the same CDR3. The gene calls are TRBV29-1 and TRBJ1-1; D remains unclear. The V gene's germline CDR1 is SQVTM and CDR2 ANQGSEA. Trimming stripped 4 bases from V and 4 bases from J, with 7 bases between. CDR3 length equals 11 residues. CDR3 bases: TGCAGCGTTGCCCGAGGCACTGAAGCTTTCTTT. Translation gives CSVARGTEAFF.

This clone turned up a few times. J is TRBJ2-1 and V is TRBV15; D gene uncertain. Germline CDR1 LNHNV, CDR2 YYDKDF (reference sequence). The CDR3 runs 12 residues. V gave up 0 bases and J gave up 4 bases, with 1 base separating them. Here the CDR3 reads CATSRDYNEQFF. The CDR3 DNA reads as TGTGCCACCAGCAGAGATTACAATGAGCAGTTCTTC.

The sample holds one count of this clone. The chain joins TRBV5-1 to TRBJ1-5, with D maybe TRBD1 (6 bases). V lost 0 bases to trimming and J lost 6 bases, with 7 bases between them. From germline, CDR1 is SGHRS and CDR2 YFSETQ. The CDR3 contains 13 residues. The CDR3 here is CASSLGGGQPQHF. The CDR3 DNA sequence: TGCGCCAGCAGCTTGGGAGGGGGTCAGCCCCAGCATTTT.

V is TRBV30 and J is TRBJ1-1; D ambiguous. V was trimmed by 1 base and J by 3 bases, leaving 12 bases between them. Per germline, CDR1 GTSNPN and CDR2 SVGIG (reference sequence). This CDR3 region has 14 residues. CDR3 nucleotide sequence: TGTGCCTGGAGTGGAGGCCTAAGGTACACTGAAGCTTTCTTT. Its translation: CAWSGGLRYTEAFF. Supplemented by reference TRBV30 and TRBJ1-1, the full variable domain reads SQTIHQWPATLVQPVGSPLSLECTVEGTSNPNLYWYRQAAGRGLQLLFYSVGIGQISSEVPQNLSASRPQDRQFILSSKKLLLSDSGFYLCAWSGGLRYTEAFFGQGTRLTVV.

The chain couples TRBV27 to TRBJ2-6; 11 nucleotides align to TRBD2. CDR1 MNHEY and CDR2 SMNVEV come from the germline V gene (reference sequence). This CDR3 is 18 amino acids long. The V and J ends lost 2 bases and 3 bases, in that order; junction bases with no gene match: 6. The CDR3 DNA is TGTGCCAGCAGTTTACGACTAGCGGGGTTTATTGGGGCCAACGTCCTGACTTTC. Its translation: CASSLRLAGFIGANVLTF.

The V and J genes are TRBV19 and TRBJ1-1; D gene uncertain. CDR3 length equals 16 residues. The V gene lost 7 bases and the J gene lost 6 bases, with 24 bases spanning the gap. The germline V gene has CDR1 LNHDA and CDR2 SQIVND (reference sequence). The CDR3 region is CASTPPLGANGAEAFF. The DNA for the CDR3 is TGTGCCAGTACCCCCCCACTGGGCGCCAATGGCGCTGAAGCTTTCTTT.

The rearrangement joins TRBV20-1 to TRBJ2-7; D ambiguous. V shed 5 bases and J shed 3 bases, with 8 bases lying between them. CDR3 length equals 11 residues. Germline V gene data show CDR1 as DFQATT and CDR2 as SNEGSKA (reference sequence). In nucleotides, the CDR3 is TGCAGTGCTGAGTCAGTCTACGAGCAGTACTTC. Residues: CSAESVYEQYF.

This clone has a single count. The rearrangement joins TRBV7-2 to TRBJ2-7; TRBD2 matches 10 bases. CDR1 is SGHTA, CDR2 FQGNSA, per germline. This CDR3 spans 14 amino acids. The V and J ends lost 5 bases and 2 bases, in that order; junction bases with no gene match: 3. CDR3 coding DNA: TGTGCCAGCAGCATAACTAGCGGGGCCTACGAGCAGTACTTC. Translated: CASSITSGAYEQYF.

This chain joins TRBV11-1 and TRBJ1-5; TRBD1 is a possible D gene (6 bases). Looked up from germline, CDR1 is SGHAT and CDR2 is FQDESV (reference sequence). Between the trimmed V and J ends, which lost 5 bases and 4 bases, there was a span of 9 bases. This CDR3 contains 13 residues. This CDR3 is CASSTTGNQPQHF. The CDR3 DNA reads as TGTGCCAGCAGCACGACAGGAAATCAGCCCCAGCATTTT.

The chain recombines TRBV9 with TRBJ2-7, with TRBD2 matching 12 bases. This CDR3 is built from 16 residues. Germline V CDR1 and CDR2: SGDLS, YYNGEE. J lost 5 bases, V lost 4 bases, and 10 bases had no gene match. CDR3 sequence (DNA): TGTGCCAGCAGCCGGGGCGGACTAGCGGGAAGGGACGAGCAGTACTTC. Translating gives CASSRGGLAGRDEQYF.

This chain joins TRBV7-6 and TRBJ2-1; possible D gene TRBD1, 6 bases. V was trimmed by 4 bases and J by 5 bases, leaving 27 bases between them. Germline lookup yields CDR1 SGHVS and CDR2 FNYEAQ. The CDR3 consists of 19 residues. CDR3 loop: CASSSSRRQGRRPNNEQFF. The CDR3 region has the DNA TGTGCCAGCAGCTCCAGTCGGCGCCAGGGGCGGCGTCCTAACAATGAGCAGTTCTTC.

The chain recombines TRBV5-1 with TRBJ1-1; the D is unclear. Germline CDR1 is SGHRS and CDR2 is YFSETQ. This CDR3 contains 16 residues. The ends were cut back, 1 base at V and 0 bases at J, with 13 bases in the middle. CDR3: CASSLSASQLNTEAFF. The DNA for the CDR3 is TGCGCCAGCAGCTTGTCCGCCAGCCAGTTGAACACTGAAGCTTTCTTT. Filled out from reference TRBV5-1 and TRBJ1-1, the complete variable domain reads KAGVTQTPRYLIKTRGQQVTLSCSPISGHRSVSWYQQTPGQGLQFLFEYFSETQRNKGNFPGRFSGRQFSNSRSEMNVSTLELGDSALYLCASSLSASQLNTEAFFGQGTRLTVV.

This chain connects TRBV6-6 to TRBJ2-3, with 9 bases aligning to TRBD1. Germline-derived CDR1 and CDR2 are MNHNY and SVGAGI (reference sequence). V dropped 3 bases and J dropped 3; count of bases not matched to a gene: 7. The CDR3 consists of 16 residues. The CDR3 reads CASSYLGQGFTDTQYF. CDR3 bases: TGTGCCAGCAGTTATTTGGGACAGGGATTTACAGATACGCAGTATTTT.